Below, 22 T cell receptor beta chains from the same sample are listed, as sequenced in a study of Ad26.COV2.S vaccination and SARS-CoV-2 variants. The data were produced by immunoSEQ multiplex PCR, yet TCRdb's version contains in-frame clones alone and is incomplete. The sample lists approximately 350,000 clones; approximately 83% were seen once. Treatment in this sample: roughly 19 received Ad26.COV2.S at low or high dose, single or two shots; 5 received placebo; per-sample allocation not given. Sampling occurred on day 63 after the first vaccine or placebo injection. This specimen consisted of peripheral blood, obtained in a trial of Ad26.COV2.S vaccine versus placebo. Receptor source: a person between 18 and 65 years old who received the Ad26.COV2.S COVID-19 vaccine or a placebo.

V and J are TRBV5-8 and TRBJ1-2, with D maybe TRBD1 (6 bases). The length of the CDR3 is 14 residues. V was clipped by 4 bases and J by 4 bases, with 14 bases between them. Germline CDR1 SGHTS, CDR2 YDEGEE. Here the CDR3 reads CASSAEQGTYGYTF. The CDR3 nucleotides are TGTGCCAGCAGCGCCGAACAGGGAACCTATGGCTACACCTTC.

The V and J genes are TRBV4-1 and TRBJ2-7; 7 bases map to TRBD1. The V segment lost 4 bases and the J segment 4 bases; nucleotides outside the gene matches: 4. This CDR3 spans 13 amino acids. In germline, CDR1 is MGHRA, CDR2 YSYEKL. Written as DNA, the CDR3 is TGCGCCAGCAGCCCGACAGGGCTATACGAGCAGTACTTC. This encodes CASSPTGLYEQYF.

V is TRBV7-9 and J is TRBJ2-3, with no clear D. Trimming took off 4 bases at V and 1 base at J, with 6 bases between the two ends. The length of the CDR3 is 13 residues. Germline CDR1 reads SEHNR; CDR2 reads FQNEAQ (reference sequence). The CDR3 loop is CASSSSGTDTQYF. CDR3 bases: TGTGCCAGCAGCTCATCTGGCACAGATACGCAGTATTTT.

The J gene is TRBJ2-2, the V gene TRBV5-4, with 8 bases fitting TRBD1. The CDR3 has 16 amino acids. The germline V gene has CDR1 SGHNT and CDR2 YYREEE (reference sequence). The J segment lost 2 bases and the V segment lost 4 bases, leaving 7 bases of the junction unmatched. The CDR3 region has the DNA TGTGCCAGCAGCCGCTCGGACAGGGTCAACACCGGGGAGCTGTTTTTT. This gives the protein CASSRSDRVNTGELFF. Full variable domain (missing parts from reference TRBV5-4 and TRBJ2-2): ETGVTQSPTHLIKTRGQQVTLRCSSQSGHNTVSWYQQALGQGPQFIFQYYREEENGRGNFPPRFSGLQFPNYSSELNVNALELDDSALYLCASSRSDRVNTGELFFGEGSRLTVL.

The CDR3 nucleotides are TGTGCCAGTAGAAGGGCCACCGGGGAGCTGTTTTTT. It translates to CASRRATGELFF. The rearrangement joins TRBV19 to TRBJ2-2; D is unresolved. In germline, CDR1 is LNHDA, CDR2 SQIVND (reference sequence). The CDR3 consists of 12 residues. Trimming removed 6 bases from V and 4 bases from J, with 6 bases in between.

This clone appeared a few times. This chain joins TRBV2 and TRBJ1-6; no reliable D call. The CDR3 length is 12 residues. Germline assignment: CDR1 SNHLY and CDR2 FYNNEI. V was shortened by 3 bases and J by 12 bases, with 9 bases between the two germline ends. The CDR3 DNA is TGTGCCAGCAGTGATAAACGGATACCCCTCCACTTT. This codes for CASSDKRIPLHF.

The V gene is TRBV5-4, the J gene TRBJ2-3, with 12 nucleotides matching TRBD2. In germline, CDR1 is SGHNT, CDR2 YYREEE (reference sequence). This CDR3 contains 16 residues. The V and J ends lost 3 bases and 5 bases, in that order; junction bases with no gene match: 7. The CDR3 region has the DNA TGTGCCAGCAGCTCCCTAGCGGGAGGGCCGGGAGATACGCAGTATTTT. Its translation: CASSSLAGGPGDTQYF.

The chain joins TRBV6-6 to TRBJ2-2; no reliable D call. V lost 6 bases and J 4 bases, leaving 15 bases between the germline ends. The V gene's germline CDR1 is MNHNY and CDR2 SVGAGI (reference sequence). The CDR3 length is 15 residues. The CDR3 DNA reads as TGTGCCAGCAGCCCCTGGCTACCCGGCACCGGGGAGCTGTTTTTT. Residues: CASSPWLPGTGELFF.

This clone was seen a few times. The V and J genes are TRBV6-6 and TRBJ2-7; 11 nucleotides align to TRBD2. CDR1 is MNHNY, CDR2 SVGAGI, per germline (reference sequence). This CDR3 spans 15 amino acids. After removal of 4 bases from V and 1 base from J, the junction contained 3 bases not matched to a gene. Here the CDR3 reads CASSSGTSGSYEQYF. DNA for the CDR3: TGTGCCAGCAGTTCCGGGACTAGCGGTTCCTACGAGCAGTACTTC.

The J gene is TRBJ2-4, the V gene TRBV5-4; 7 positions match TRBD1. The ends lost 3 bases at V and 6 bases at J; junction bases unmatched: 12. Per the germline V gene, CDR1 is SGHNT and CDR2 is YYREEE (reference sequence). The CDR3 has 16 amino acids. CDR3 amino acids: CASSSGTLYRGNIQYF. The CDR3 DNA reads as TGTGCCAGCAGCTCCGGGACCCTCTACAGGGGAAACATTCAGTACTTC.

The chain employs TRBV10-3 and TRBJ2-3, with 13 bases lining up with TRBD2. The J segment lost 2 bases and the V segment lost 5 bases, leaving 4 bases of the junction unmatched. This CDR3 region has 16 residues. From germline, CDR1 is ENHRY and CDR2 SYGVKD. CDR3 nucleotides: TGTGCCATCAGTAGGACTAGCGGGAGTAACACAGATACGCAGTATTTT. Its protein product is CAISRTSGSNTDTQYF.

This chain connects TRBV3-1 (or the pseudogene TRBV3-2) to TRBJ1-5; D is undetermined. Germline V gives CDR1 LGHDT, CDR2 YNNKEL (reference sequence). CDR3 length: 14 residues. V was pared by 1 base and J by 2 bases, with 6 bases between. The CDR3 sequence is CASSQALGNQPQHF. Here the CDR3 DNA reads TGTGCCAGCAGCCAAGCGTTGGGCAATCAGCCCCAGCATTTT.

This sequence joins TRBV13 and TRBJ2-7; 8 nucleotides align to TRBD1. From germline, CDR1 is PRHDT and CDR2 FYEKMQ (reference sequence). CDR3 size: 14 residues. The V segment lost 7 bases and the J segment 6 bases; nucleotides outside the gene matches: 11. For the CDR3, the DNA is TGTGCCAGCACCTCCGGGACAGGTCTTAGCGAGCAGTACTTC. Translating it yields CASTSGTGLSEQYF.

With regard to this clone: The sample holds other DNA sequences that translate to the same CDR3. The chain joins TRBV5-4 to TRBJ1-2; a weak D match, TRBD1 (5 bases). CDR3 length: 15 residues. Trimming cost V 0 bases and J 4 bases, with 13 bases left between them. Germline V gene lookup returns CDR1 SGHNT and CDR2 YYREEE (reference sequence). The CDR3 is CASSLEGTGVYGYTF. The CDR3 coding sequence is TGTGCCAGCAGCTTGGAAGGTACGGGGGTCTATGGCTACACCTTC.

This chain uses TRBV2 with TRBJ2-1; TRBD1 aligns across 7 bases. This CDR3 has 15 amino acids. V trimming: 8 bases; J trimming: 4 bases; junction bases outside the gene matches: 11. Per germline, CDR1 SNHLY and CDR2 FYNNEI. CDR3 amino acids: CASLGSGGMYNEQFF. CDR3 coding DNA: TGTGCCAGCCTCGGTTCAGGGGGAATGTACAATGAGCAGTTCTTC.

The rearrangement joins TRBV19 to TRBJ1-1, with D hard to call. V dropped 6 bases and J dropped 4 bases, with 12 bases sitting between them. The germline gives CDR1 LNHDA, CDR2 SQIVND (reference sequence). The CDR3 is made up of 13 amino acids. DNA for the CDR3: TGTGCCAGTAGGGCTCATCTCCGCACTGAAGCTTTCTTT. Translated: CASRAHLRTEAFF.

The genes are TRBV6-2 or TRBV6-3 and TRBJ2-5, with unresolved D. The V end was cut by 0 bases, the J end by 1 base, with 6 bases between. CDR1 and CDR2 (germline): MNHEY, SVGEGT. This CDR3 region has 14 residues. CDR3 bases: TGTGCCAGCAGTTACTCGAGCACCCAAGAGACCCAGTACTTC. Translating gives CASSYSSTQETQYF.

V and J are TRBV4-1 and TRBJ2-7; 10 bases fit TRBD2. Trimming cost V 4 bases and J 7 bases; bases outside gene matches: 7. Looked up from germline, CDR1 is MGHRA and CDR2 is YSYEKL. The CDR3 length is 14 residues. The CDR3 DNA is TGCGCCAGCAGCCGAGCTAGCGGGGGTCAAGAGCAGTACTTC. Its translation is CASSRASGGQEQYF.

The J gene is TRBJ1-1, the V gene TRBV29-1; a possible D gene is TRBD1 (6 bases). The CDR3 has 12 amino acids. Trimming pared 6 bases from V and 0 bases from J, leaving 8 bases between. The germline gives CDR1 SQVTM, CDR2 ANQGSEA. CDR3 sequence reads: CSVHRVNTEAFF. The DNA of the CDR3 is TGCAGCGTGCACAGGGTGAACACTGAAGCTTTCTTT.

Only a few counts were recorded for this clone. CDR3 coding DNA: TGTGCCAGCAGTTCAGACAGGGAGATGCACACTGAAGCTTTCTTT. Translated, it gives CASSSDREMHTEAFF. V usage is TRBV5-6 and J usage is TRBJ1-1; the match to TRBD1 covers 7 bases. The J segment lost 3 bases and the V segment lost 5 bases, leaving 10 bases of the junction unmatched. Germline V gene sequence: CDR1 SGHDT, CDR2 YYEEEE. The CDR3 consists of 15 residues.

The rearrangement uses TRBV18 and TRBJ1-2; no clear D gene. Germline CDR1 is KGHSH and CDR2 is LQKENI. This CDR3 contains 15 residues. Deletions cut 3 bases from V and 4 bases from J, with 15 bases between. This CDR3 is CASSPFRNLRYGYTF. Here the CDR3 DNA reads TGTGCCAGCTCACCCTTTAGAAACCTGCGCTATGGCTACACCTTC.

This clone was picked up a small number of times. The chain has TRBV6-5 and TRBJ1-1; TRBD1 is a possible D gene (5 bases). The CDR3 extends over 15 amino acids. Germline V CDR1 and CDR2: MNHEY, SVGAGI. V dropped 6 bases and J dropped 1 base, with 15 bases sitting between them. The CDR3 protein is CASRDGHRTNTEAFF. The CDR3, as DNA: TGTGCCAGCAGAGACGGACACCGAACGAACACTGAAGCTTTCTTT.